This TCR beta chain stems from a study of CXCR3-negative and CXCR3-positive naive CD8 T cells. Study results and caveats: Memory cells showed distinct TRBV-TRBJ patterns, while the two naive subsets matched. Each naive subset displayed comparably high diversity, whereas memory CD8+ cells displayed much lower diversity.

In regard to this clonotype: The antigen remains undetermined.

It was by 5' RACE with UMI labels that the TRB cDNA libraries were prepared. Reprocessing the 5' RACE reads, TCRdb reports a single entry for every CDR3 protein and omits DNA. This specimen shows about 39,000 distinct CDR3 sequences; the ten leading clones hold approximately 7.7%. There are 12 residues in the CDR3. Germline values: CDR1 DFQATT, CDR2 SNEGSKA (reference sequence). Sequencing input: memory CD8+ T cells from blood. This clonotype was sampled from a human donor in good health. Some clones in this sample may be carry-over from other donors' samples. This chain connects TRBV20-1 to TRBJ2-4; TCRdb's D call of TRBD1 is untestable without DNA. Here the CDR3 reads CSASGDTDIQYF.